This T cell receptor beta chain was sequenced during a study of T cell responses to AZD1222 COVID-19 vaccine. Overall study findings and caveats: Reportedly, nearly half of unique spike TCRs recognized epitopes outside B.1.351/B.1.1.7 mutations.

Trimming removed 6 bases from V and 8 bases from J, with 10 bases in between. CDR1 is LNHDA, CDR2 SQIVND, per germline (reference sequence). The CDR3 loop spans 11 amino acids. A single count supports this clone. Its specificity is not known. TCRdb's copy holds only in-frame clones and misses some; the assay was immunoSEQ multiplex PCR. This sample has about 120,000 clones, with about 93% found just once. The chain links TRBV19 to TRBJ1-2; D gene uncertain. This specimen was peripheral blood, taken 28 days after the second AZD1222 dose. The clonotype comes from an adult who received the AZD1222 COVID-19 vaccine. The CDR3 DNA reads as TGTGCCAGTAGGTGGGGTAGCGGCTACACCTTC. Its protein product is CASRWGSGYTF.